The sequence of this T cell receptor (beta chain) was determined in a study of blood T cell repertoires in COVID-19. About the study: Specimens from acute and convalescent COVID-19 originated in the United States, Italy and Spain. T cells, B-cell-depleted T cells, or PBMCs supplied cDNA or gDNA.

The authors' processing: Reference gene primer amplification yielded estimated nucleated cell counts. Using immunoSEQ multiplex PCR, the repertoire was profiled, and TCRdb retains in-frame clones only, with some absent. V and J calls and clone size are those listed in that table; D and trimming were worked out from the DNA. The sample records about 150,000 clones, around 89% being singletons. This clone is a singleton in its sample. Seattle cases were enrolled at active infection and followed longitudinally. Germline V lookup: CDR1 MNHEY, CDR2 SMNVEV (reference sequence). The ends lost 5 bases at V and 0 bases at J; junction bases unmatched: 4. The CDR3 spans 15 residues.

The chain combines TRBV27 with TRBJ1-3, with 7 nucleotides matching TRBD1. The TCR comes from a young man with COVID-19, enrolled during active disease. Sequencing used peripheral blood. CDR3 DNA: TGTGCCAGCAGTCGGACAGGCCGCTCTGGAAACACCATATATTTT. Translating it yields CASSRTGRSGNTIYF.